The clone carrying this TCR beta chain was seen only once. The data derive from a study of blood T cell repertoires in COVID-19. V was trimmed by 4 bases and J by 4 bases, leaving 8 bases between them. Germline V lookup: CDR1 SGHNT, CDR2 YYREEE (reference sequence). The CDR3 covers 13 residues. TCRdb's table, derived via immunoSEQ multiplex PCR, lists solely in-frame clones and lacks some. The sample gives more than 95,000 clones, about 90% of which show up once; 3% to 3.5% is in the top ten. Sequencing was done on a sample of peripheral blood. The gene calls are TRBV5-4 and TRBJ1-4, with no clear D. This sequence originates from a human donor in a cohort sampled during active COVID-19. In DNA form, the CDR3 reads TGTGCCAGCAGCCCCCAGGTTAATGAAAAACTGTTTTTT. The encoded protein is CASSPQVNEKLFF.